What follows describes a single TCR beta chain. Its antigen is still unknown. Unmatched junction bases numbered 5, after V lost 0 bases and J lost 7 bases. The CDR3 runs to 14 residues. Germline CDR1 and CDR2: PRHDT and FYEKMQ (reference sequence). TCRdb fed the reads into MiXCR, producing one record per CDR3 protein. Among roughly 800,000 distinct CDR3 sequences listed, about 29% were seen once. These data belong to a study of T cell repertoires in cytomegalovirus infection. Study-wide context: Matching HLA type and CMV infection were both indicated by public TCR beta signatures. General observations from the study: It was HLA-C-restricted CMV-specific TCR beta clonotypes that dominated the response ex vivo. Carriers of CMV plus the relevant HLA were identified by cumulative public TCR beta family frequency.

The chain combines TRBV13 with TRBJ1-2, with 7 nucleotides matching TRBD1. Sample: cultured CD8+ T cells from PBMCs, taken from culture after CMV antigen stimulation. The TCR originated in a human donor in good health (CMV status not recorded). Some clones in this sample may be carry-over from other donors' samples. This CDR3 reads CASSLGTGPFGYTF. CDR3 in DNA: TGTGCCAGCAGCTTAGGGACAGGGCCCTTTGGCTACACCTTC. Combining the CDR3 with reference TRBV13 and TRBJ1-2 gives the whole variable domain AAGVIQSPRHLIKEKRETATLKCYPIPRHDTVYWYQQGPGQDPQFLISFYEKMQSDKGSIPDRFSAQQFSDYHSELNMSSLELGDSALYFCASSLGTGPFGYTFGSGTRLTVV.